This T cell receptor beta chain was sequenced in a study of T cells after yellow fever vaccination. With respect to this clonotype: Its target is not known.

This CDR3 is 13 amino acids long. Trimming took off 3 bases at V and 4 bases at J, with 9 bases between the two ends. Germline V CDR1 and CDR2: WSHSY, SAAADI. Points from the study as a whole: Clonotype sharing between CD4 and CD8 compartments was small. A weaker but faster secondary response was observed, peaking on day 5 versus 15. Abundant clonotypes from the bulk population could have been carried over as contaminants into FACS-sorted repertoires.

In making TCR cDNA, 5'RACE template switching added a universal primer site and UMIs to it. TCRdb ran MiXCR on the 5' RACE reads and lists one entry per CDR3 protein. Of around 300,000 distinct CDR3 sequences listed, approximately 4% are singletons. J is TRBJ2-5 and V is TRBV10-2; D is unresolved. The sample in question was PBMCs, obtained 5 days after the yellow fever booster vaccination. The clonotype originates from a man younger than 30 who received the YFV17D yellow fever vaccine. CDR3 sequence reads: CASSEWDRETQYF. The CDR3, as DNA: TGCGCCAGCAGTGAATGGGATAGAGAGACCCAGTACTTC.